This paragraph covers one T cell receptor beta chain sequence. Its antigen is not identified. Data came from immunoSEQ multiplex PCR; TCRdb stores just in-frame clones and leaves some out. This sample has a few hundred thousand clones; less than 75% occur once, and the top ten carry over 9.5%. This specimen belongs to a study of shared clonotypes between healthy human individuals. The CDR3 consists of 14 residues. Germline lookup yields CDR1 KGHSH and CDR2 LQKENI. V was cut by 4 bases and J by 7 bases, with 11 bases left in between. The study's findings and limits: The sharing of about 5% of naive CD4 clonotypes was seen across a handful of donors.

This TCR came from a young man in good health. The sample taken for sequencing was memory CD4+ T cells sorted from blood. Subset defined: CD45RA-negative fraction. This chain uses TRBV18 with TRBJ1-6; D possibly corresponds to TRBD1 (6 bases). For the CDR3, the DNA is TGTGCCAGCTCACGGGACATACAGAATTCACCCCTCCACTTT. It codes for CASSRDIQNSPLHF.